The rows below give T cell receptor beta chains drawn from one sample of a study of T cells in Graves' hyperthyroidism and ophthalmopathy. TCRdb called the multiplex PCR reads again in MiXCR, with one record for every CDR3 protein. The repertoire includes roughly 420,000 distinct CDR3 sequences, 15% to 19% of them detected once, and 7.5% to 9% sits in the top ten. The sequenced sample was blood. These receptors were collected from a woman under 30 with Graves' hyperthyroidism. CDR3s include the opening cysteine and the closing phenylalanine or tryptophan.

TRBJ1-2	TRBV11-3	CASSSLSRPLGYTF
TRBJ1-5	TRBV3-1	CASSRGTGNQPQHF
TRBJ2-7	TRBV29-1	CSVNPKGGRIDEQYF
TRBJ2-1	TRBV5-6	CASSLVGAGQGNEQFF
TRBJ2-3	TRBV2	CASRMETGDTQYF
TRBJ2-7	TRBV19	CASSTSTGSTYEQYF
TRBJ2-5	TRBV27	CASSMSPTNPGQETQYF
TRBJ1-2	TRBV19	CASSITYTSRGYTF
TRBJ2-5	TRBV5-6	CASSSLLASGSQETQYF
TRBJ2-5	TRBV30	CAWSVTSGGETQYF
TRBJ1-1	TRBV27	CASSQRLLLVNTEAFF
TRBJ2-2	TRBV12-3/TRBV12-4	CASSLSGGLNTGELFF
TRBJ1-2	TRBV18	CASSPMGASGYTF
TRBJ1-6	TRBV19	CASSTGDNSPLHF
TRBJ2-7	TRBV6-1	CASSEVTARNEQYF
TRBJ2-5	TRBV9	CASSLQHSGRETQYF
TRBJ2-7	TRBV11-2	CASSPDTTTITEQYF
TRBJ1-6	TRBV6-5	CASSYSNLDRVHSPLHF
TRBJ2-7	TRBV9	CASSDRQGADEQYF
TRBJ2-7	TRBV20-1	CSARDQVAGDSYEQYF
TRBJ2-2	TRBV12-3/TRBV12-4	CASKFRDESRNTGELFF
TRBJ2-2	TRBV12-3/TRBV12-4	CASSLPYANTGELFF
TRBJ2-1	TRBV7-9	CASSLGTSSNEQFF
TRBJ1-4	TRBV2	CASSSPGAGRNEKLFF
TRBJ1-2	TRBV27	CASSLSRIAYYGYTF
TRBJ2-5	TRBV2	CASSEGRGAFQETQYF
TRBJ2-1	TRBV5-1	CASQVGPEQFF
TRBJ1-1	TRBV5-8	CASSRLSLADTEAFF
TRBJ2-3	TRBV3-1	CASKGGASTDTQYF
TRBJ2-1	TRBV30	CAWRTQRGLYNEQFF
TRBJ1-2	TRBV18	CASSPSAAYGYTF
TRBJ2-1	TRBV5-8	CASSFPTGTSGRNEQFF
TRBJ2-5	TRBV5-6	CASSLYGTSGRSETQYF
TRBJ2-1	TRBV9	CASSVAGAKGSGSDEQFF
TRBJ1-1	TRBV18	CASSPRGGLGTEAFF
TRBJ2-2	TRBV2	CASREGSDGELFF
TRBJ2-2	TRBV28	CASSFPWRAGELLF
TRBJ2-1	TRBV3-1	CASSQRAGYEQFF
TRBJ2-1	TRBV11-2	CASSTREGGSYNEQFF
TRBJ1-5	TRBV6-1	CASTLEGSNQPQHF
TRBJ2-7	TRBV20-1	CSATSVHDEQYF
TRBJ2-7	TRBV6-1	CASTPGSDPYEQYF
TRBJ1-2	TRBV5-1	CASSLDSVYGYTF
TRBJ1-2	TRBV20-1	CSASPLRSGYTF
TRBJ1-1	TRBV6-1	CASSYGQTDAFF
TRBJ1-4	TRBV27	CASSSNSLNEKLFF
TRBJ1-6	TRBV3-1	CASSQAALTGSPLHF
TRBJ2-3	TRBV11-2	CASSSARGDTQYF
TRBJ2-7	TRBV13	CASTLDTGVYEQYF
TRBJ2-5	TRBV2	CASGAQETQYF
TRBJ2-3	TRBV12-3/TRBV12-4	CASSFQGEATDTQYF
TRBJ2-2	TRBV28	CASSLSGGGGGELFF
TRBJ2-7	TRBV6-1	CASARASGGPGEQYF
TRBJ2-1	TRBV2	CASRGDNEQFF
TRBJ2-7	TRBV20-1	CSAEARGASYEQYF